This T cell receptor beta chain was observed in a study of cytomegalovirus exposure and HLA in healthy donors (dated by TCRdb to 2016 to 2017). Concerning the study at large: According to a later analysis, the roughly 130 validation repertoires were produced on the same platform as the 600 to 850 repertoires of the first cohort. The study aimed to test whether cataloging public T cell receptors could reveal signatures of past pathogen exposure. Besides the first cohort of roughly 700 subjects, a separate validation cohort made up of roughly 130 different subjects was used. The study combined high-throughput TCR immunosequencing, statistical association of individual TCRs with disease status, and machine learning to predict cytomegalovirus infection status. Overall study outcomes, separate from this receptor: According to the authors, the approach could potentially be generalized to other disease states and immunological phenotypes. Most TCR sequences were observed very rarely across donors, whereas some public TCRs were present in many individuals. The study gave a list of over 150 TCR beta chains associated with cytomegalovirus. Cytomegalovirus status was reported to be diagnosed by the classifier with high specificity and sensitivity in both the original and validation cohorts. A few of the identified cytomegalovirus-associated TCR beta chains were confirmed in vitro to be specific for cytomegalovirus antigens. A later analysis lacked HLA typing for the validation cohort, so it scored co-occurrence in that cohort across all 120 or so repertoires. Of the cluster scores, around 95% were above 0 in a later analysis, which found that TCRs clustered in the first cohort also tended to co-occur in the 95 to 150 validation repertoires.

The donors belonged to the validation cohort of over a hundred subjects, which was separate from the 666-subject first cohort. On this clone: It lacks a known antigen. No base quality information exists; no much larger clone differs at one position.

Via the germline V gene, CDR1 is SGHVS and CDR2 FQNEAQ. Reading from cysteine to phenylalanine, the CDR3 counts 15 amino acids. Solely the CDR3 DNA is kept, with 45 bases framed from the first base. V lost 5 bases and J lost 4 bases, and the count of bases not matched to a germline gene is 6. Library construction relied on the immunoSEQ multiplex PCR assay. Under the source paper's analysis protocol: A statistical classification framework was built to diagnose cytomegalovirus status from the catalog of TCR beta chain sequences. The table comes from immuneACCESS by way of TCRdb, which keeps in-frame sequences with V and J called. Part of the clones is missing from these tables; in studies checked, under half for an unresolved V gene and the rest for unknown reasons. V and J calls plus clone size are reproduced from that table; the DNA served to infer D and trimming. The sample table holds 100,000 to 120,000 clones, of which roughly 90% were seen once. Approximately 1.4% of the sample lies in the top ten.

The chain is made from TRBV7-8 and TRBJ2-5; TRBD1 fits 11 bases in the junction. This TCR was recovered from a woman aged 25 to 39 in good health and CMV-seropositive. The sequenced material came from PBMCs. This receptor carries the CDR3 CASSVGTGGRETQYF. The DNA sequence is as follows: TGTGCCAGCAGCGTAGGGACAGGGGGTCGAGAGACCCAGTACTTC.